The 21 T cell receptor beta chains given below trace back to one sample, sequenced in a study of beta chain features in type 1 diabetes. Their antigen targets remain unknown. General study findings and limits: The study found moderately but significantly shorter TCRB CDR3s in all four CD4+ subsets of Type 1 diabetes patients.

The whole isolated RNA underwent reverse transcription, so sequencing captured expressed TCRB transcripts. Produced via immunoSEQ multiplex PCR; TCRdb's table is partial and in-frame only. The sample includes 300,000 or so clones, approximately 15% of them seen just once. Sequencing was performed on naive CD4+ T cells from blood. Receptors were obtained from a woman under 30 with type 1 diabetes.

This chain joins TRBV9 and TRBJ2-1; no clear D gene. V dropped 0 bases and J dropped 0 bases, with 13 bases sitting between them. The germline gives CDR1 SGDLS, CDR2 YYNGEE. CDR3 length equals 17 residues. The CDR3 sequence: CASSVGFNTFSYNEQFF. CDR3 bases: TGTGCCAGCAGCGTAGGTTTTAACACCTTCTCCTACAATGAGCAGTTCTTC.

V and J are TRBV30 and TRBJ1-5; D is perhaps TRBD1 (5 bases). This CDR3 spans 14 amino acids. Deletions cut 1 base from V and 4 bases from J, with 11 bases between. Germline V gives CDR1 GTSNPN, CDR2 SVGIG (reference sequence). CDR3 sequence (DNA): TGTGCCTGGAGTGGGGGCGCAGGGAATCAGCCCCAGCATTTT. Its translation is CAWSGGAGNQPQHF. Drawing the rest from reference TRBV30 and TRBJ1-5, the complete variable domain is SQTIHQWPATLVQPVGSPLSLECTVEGTSNPNLYWYRQAAGRGLQLLFYSVGIGQISSEVPQNLSASRPQDRQFILSSKKLLLSDSGFYLCAWSGGAGNQPQHFGDGTRLSIL.

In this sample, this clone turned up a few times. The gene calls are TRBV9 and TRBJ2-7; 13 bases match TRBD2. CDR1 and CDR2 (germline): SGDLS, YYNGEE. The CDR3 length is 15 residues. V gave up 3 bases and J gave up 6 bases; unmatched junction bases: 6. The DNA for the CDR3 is TGTGCCAGCAGCGAAAGGGGACTAGCGGGAAGCGAGCAGTACTTC. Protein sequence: CASSERGLAGSEQYF. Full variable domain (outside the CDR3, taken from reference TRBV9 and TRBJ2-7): DSGVTQTPKHLITATGQRVTLRCSPRSGDLSVYWYQQSLDQGLQFLIQYYNGEERAKGNILERFSAQQFPDLHSELNLSSLELGDSALYFCASSERGLAGSEQYFGPGTRLTVT.

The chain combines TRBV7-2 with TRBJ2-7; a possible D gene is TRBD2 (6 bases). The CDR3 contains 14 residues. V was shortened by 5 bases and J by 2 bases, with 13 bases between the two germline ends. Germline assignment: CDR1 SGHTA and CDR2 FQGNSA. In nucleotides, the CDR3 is TGTGCCAGCAGCCCCCGAGCGGGCCCCTACGAGCAGTACGTC. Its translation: CASSPRAGPYEQYV.

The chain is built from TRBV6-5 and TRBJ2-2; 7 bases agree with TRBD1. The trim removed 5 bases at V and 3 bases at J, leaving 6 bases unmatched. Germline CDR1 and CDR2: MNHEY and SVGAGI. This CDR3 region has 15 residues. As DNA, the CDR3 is TGTGCCAGCAGTGCCTGGGACAGCGACACCGGGGAGCTGTTTTTT. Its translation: CASSAWDSDTGELFF.

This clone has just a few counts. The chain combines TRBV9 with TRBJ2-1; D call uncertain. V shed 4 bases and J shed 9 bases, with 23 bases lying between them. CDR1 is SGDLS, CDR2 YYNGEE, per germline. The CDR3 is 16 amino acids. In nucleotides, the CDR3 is TGTGCCAGCAGCCCCCGGTTGGGCGATCTGACGGCTGAGCAGTTCTTC. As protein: CASSPRLGDLTAEQFF.

The CDR3 sequence is CASSPGQGRYNEQFF. As DNA, the CDR3 is TGTGCCAGCAGCCCGGGACAGGGAAGATACAATGAGCAGTTCTTC. V and J are TRBV5-4 and TRBJ2-1; 9 nucleotides line up with TRBD1. This CDR3 contains 15 residues. Germline loops: CDR1 SGHNT, CDR2 YYREEE (reference sequence). Losses at the gene ends were 4 bases for V and 4 bases for J; bases not matched to a gene: 6.

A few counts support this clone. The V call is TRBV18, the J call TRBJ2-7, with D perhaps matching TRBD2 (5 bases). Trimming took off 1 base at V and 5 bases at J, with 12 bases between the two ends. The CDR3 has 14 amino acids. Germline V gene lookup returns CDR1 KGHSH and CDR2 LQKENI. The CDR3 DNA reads TGTGCCAGCTCACCACTGGCGGGCTCGGACGAGCAGTACGTC. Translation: CASSPLAGSDEQYV.

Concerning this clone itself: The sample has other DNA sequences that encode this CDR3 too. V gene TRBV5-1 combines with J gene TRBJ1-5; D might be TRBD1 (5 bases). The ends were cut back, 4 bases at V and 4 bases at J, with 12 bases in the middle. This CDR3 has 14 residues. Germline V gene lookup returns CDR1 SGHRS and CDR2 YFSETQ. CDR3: CASSLGGGNQPQHF. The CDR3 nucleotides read TGCGCCAGCAGCCTCGGGGGGGGGAATCAGCCCCAGCATTTT.

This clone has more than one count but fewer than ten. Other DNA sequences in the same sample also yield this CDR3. CDR3 coding DNA: TGTGCCAGCAGGAGGGTTAGCACAGATACGCAGTATTTT. Its protein is CASRRVSTDTQYF. This chain uses TRBV7-2 with TRBJ2-3; the D gene is possibly TRBD2 (5 bases). CDR3 size: 13 residues. Germline loops: CDR1 SGHTA, CDR2 FQGNSA. V was cut by 6 bases and J by 0 bases, with 7 bases left in between.

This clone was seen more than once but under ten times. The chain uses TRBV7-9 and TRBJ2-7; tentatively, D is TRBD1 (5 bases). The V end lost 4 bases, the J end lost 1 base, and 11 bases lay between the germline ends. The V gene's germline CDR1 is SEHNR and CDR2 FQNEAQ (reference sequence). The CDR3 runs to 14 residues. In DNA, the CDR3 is TGTGCCAGCAGCTCCGTTCAGGGTTCCTACGAGCAGTACTTC. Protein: CASSSVQGSYEQYF.

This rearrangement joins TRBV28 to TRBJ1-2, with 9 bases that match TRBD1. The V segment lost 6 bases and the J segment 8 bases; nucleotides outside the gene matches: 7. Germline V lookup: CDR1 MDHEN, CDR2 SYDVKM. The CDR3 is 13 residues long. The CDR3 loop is CASRPQGAGGYTF. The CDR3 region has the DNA TGTGCCAGCAGGCCACAGGGGGCAGGAGGCTACACCTTC.

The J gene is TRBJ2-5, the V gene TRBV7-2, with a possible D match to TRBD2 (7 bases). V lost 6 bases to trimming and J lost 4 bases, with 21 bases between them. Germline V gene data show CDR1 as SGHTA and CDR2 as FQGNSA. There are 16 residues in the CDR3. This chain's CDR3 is CASSLEAGALGETQYF. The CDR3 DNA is TGTGCCAGCAGTCTAGAGGCGGGGGCTTTGGGAGAGACCCAGTACTTC.

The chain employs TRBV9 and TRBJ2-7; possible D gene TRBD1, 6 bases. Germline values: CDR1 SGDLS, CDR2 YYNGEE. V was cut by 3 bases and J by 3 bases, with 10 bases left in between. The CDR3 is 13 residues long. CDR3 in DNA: TGTGCCAGCAGCGAAACAGGGCGCTACGAGCAGTACTTC. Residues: CASSETGRYEQYF.

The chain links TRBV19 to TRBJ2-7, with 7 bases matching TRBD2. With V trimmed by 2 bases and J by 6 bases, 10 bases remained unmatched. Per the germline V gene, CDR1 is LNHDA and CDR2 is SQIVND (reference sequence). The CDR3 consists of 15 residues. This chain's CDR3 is CASSISLAGGLEQYF. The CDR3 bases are TGTGCCAGTAGTATATCCTTAGCGGGTGGCCTCGAGCAGTACTTC.

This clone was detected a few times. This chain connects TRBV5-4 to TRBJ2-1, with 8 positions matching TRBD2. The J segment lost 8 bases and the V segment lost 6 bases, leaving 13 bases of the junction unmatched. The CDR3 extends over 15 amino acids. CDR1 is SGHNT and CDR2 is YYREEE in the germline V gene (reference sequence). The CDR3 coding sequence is TGTGCCAGCAACAGGAGGGAAAGCGGGAGAGATGAGCAGTTCTTC. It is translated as CASNRRESGRDEQFF.

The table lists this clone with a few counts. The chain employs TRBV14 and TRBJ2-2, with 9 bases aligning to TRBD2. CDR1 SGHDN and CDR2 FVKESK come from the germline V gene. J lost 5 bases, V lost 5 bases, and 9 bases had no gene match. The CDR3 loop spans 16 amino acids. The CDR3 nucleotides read TGTGCCAGCAGCGCTATTCGACTAGCGGCTACCGGGGAGCTGTTTTTT. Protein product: CASSAIRLAATGELFF.

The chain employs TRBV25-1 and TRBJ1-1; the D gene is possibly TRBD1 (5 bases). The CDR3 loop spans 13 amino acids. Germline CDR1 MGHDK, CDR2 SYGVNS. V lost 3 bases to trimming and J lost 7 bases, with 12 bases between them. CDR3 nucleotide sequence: TGTGCCAGCAGTGACCCTGGACAAGATGAAGCTTTCTTT. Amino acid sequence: CASSDPGQDEAFF.

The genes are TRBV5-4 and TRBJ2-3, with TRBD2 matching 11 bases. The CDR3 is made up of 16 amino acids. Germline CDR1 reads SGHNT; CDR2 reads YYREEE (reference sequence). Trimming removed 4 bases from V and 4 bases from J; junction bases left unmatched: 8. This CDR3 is CASSPRGLAEPDTQYF. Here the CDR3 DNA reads TGTGCCAGCAGCCCGAGGGGACTAGCGGAGCCAGATACGCAGTATTTT.

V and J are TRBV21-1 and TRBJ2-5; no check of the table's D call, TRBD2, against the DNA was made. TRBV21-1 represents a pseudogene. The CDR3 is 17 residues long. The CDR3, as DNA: TGTGCCAGCAGCACCCGACTAGCGGGAGGGCCGGGGGAGACCCAGTACTTC. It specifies CASSTRLAGGPGETQYF.

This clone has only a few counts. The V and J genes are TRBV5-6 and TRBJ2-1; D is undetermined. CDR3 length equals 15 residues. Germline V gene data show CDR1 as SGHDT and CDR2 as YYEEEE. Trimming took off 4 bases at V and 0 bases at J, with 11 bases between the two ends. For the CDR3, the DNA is TGTGCCAGCAGCACCCCGTTTAGCTCCTACAATGAGCAGTTCTTC. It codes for CASSTPFSSYNEQFF.